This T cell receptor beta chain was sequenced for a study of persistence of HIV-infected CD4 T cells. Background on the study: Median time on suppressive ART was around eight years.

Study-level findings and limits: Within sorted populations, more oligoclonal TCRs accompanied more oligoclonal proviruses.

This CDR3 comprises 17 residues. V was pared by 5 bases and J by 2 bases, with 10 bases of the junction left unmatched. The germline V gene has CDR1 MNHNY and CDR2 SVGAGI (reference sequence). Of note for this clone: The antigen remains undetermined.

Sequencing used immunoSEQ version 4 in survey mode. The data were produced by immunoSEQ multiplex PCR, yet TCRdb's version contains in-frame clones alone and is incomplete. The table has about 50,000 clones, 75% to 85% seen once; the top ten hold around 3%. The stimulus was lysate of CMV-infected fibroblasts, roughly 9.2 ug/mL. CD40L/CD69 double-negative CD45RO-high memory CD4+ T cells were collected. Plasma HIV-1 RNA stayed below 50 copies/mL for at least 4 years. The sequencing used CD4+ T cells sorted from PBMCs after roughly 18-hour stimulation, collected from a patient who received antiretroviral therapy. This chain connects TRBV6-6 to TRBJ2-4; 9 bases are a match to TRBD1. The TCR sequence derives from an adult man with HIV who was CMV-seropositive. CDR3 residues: CASSRLGTGTSKNIQYF. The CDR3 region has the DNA TGTGCCAGCAGTCGCCTTGGGACAGGGACGTCCAAAAACATTCAGTACTTC.